This T cell receptor beta chain was documented in a study of blood T cell repertoires in COVID-19. Whole-study context: The United States, Italy and Spain provided the acute and convalescent COVID-19 samples. PBMCs, B-cell-depleted T cells, or T cells provided the cDNA or gDNA that made up the material.

V shed 4 bases and J 2 bases; nucleotides not matched to a gene: 8. The germline CDR1 and CDR2 sequences are LGHNA and YNFKEQ. The length of the CDR3 is 17 residues. Source study methods: Estimation of nucleated cell counts relied on the amplification of reference gene primers. Only in-frame clones appear in the TCRdb table, and some are missing; sequencing was by immunoSEQ multiplex PCR. The V and J calls and clone size were taken over from that table, and D and trimming were inferred from the DNA. The repertoire holds 470,000 or so clones, approximately 85% seen once, with 3% to 3.5% in the top ten.

The receptor was isolated from a human donor in a cohort sampled during active COVID-19. The genes are TRBV4-2 and TRBJ2-7; 13 nucleotides agree with TRBD2. The sample taken for sequencing was peripheral blood. The chain's CDR3 is CASSLYTGTSGTYEQYF. For the CDR3, the DNA is TGTGCCAGCAGCCTCTATACCGGGACTAGCGGGACCTACGAGCAGTACTTC.